Below, 27 T cell receptor beta chains from the same sample are listed, as sequenced in a study of circulating CD8 cells and anti-PD-1 response in melanoma. Each library started from 15 ng of total RNA using the QIAseq Immune Repertoire TCR panel. TCRdb redid the calling of the reads with MiXCR, one entry per CDR3 protein. Of 420 or so distinct CDR3 sequences detected, roughly 6.1% appear once; the ten largest clones hold about a fifth. Four subsets defined by PD-1 and/or TIGIT were sorted from live CD3+CD8+TCRalphabeta+ cells. The sample in question was CD8+ T cells from PBMCs, obtained at baseline or after one month of anti-PD-1 therapy (not recorded which). Source of these receptors: a human donor with melanoma.

This clonotype is categorized as medium-sized. The chain couples TRBV19 to TRBJ2-2, with D possibly being TRBD2 (7 bases). This CDR3 comprises 14 residues. CDR1 is LNHDA, CDR2 SQIVND, per germline (reference sequence). With 7 bases removed from V and 4 bases from J, the gap between germline ends came to 13 bases. CDR3 sequence reads: CASKGGATTGELFF. The CDR3 DNA sequence: TGTGCCAGTAAGGGGGGGGCGACCACCGGGGAGCTGTTTTTT.

In its sample, this clonotype ranks as medium-sized. The rearrangement uses TRBV4-3 and TRBJ2-7, with 7 bases identical to TRBD1. This CDR3 has 15 amino acids. The junction had 8 bases not matched to a gene; V was cut back by 4 bases and J by 2 bases. Germline V CDR1 and CDR2: LGHNA, YSLEER. Written as DNA, the CDR3 is TGCGCCAGCAGCCGCCACAGGGGACCCACCTACGAGCAGTACTTC. It translates to CASSRHRGPTYEQYF.

In this sample, this clonotype is medium-sized. V gene TRBV9 combines with J gene TRBJ2-3; no reliable D call. In germline, CDR1 is SGDLS, CDR2 YYNGEE. This CDR3 region has 12 residues. Trimming cost V 0 bases and J 4 bases, with 3 bases left between them. CDR3 amino acids: CASSVGADTQYF. CDR3 in DNA: TGTGCCAGCAGCGTAGGGGCAGATACGCAGTATTTT.

In this sample, this clonotype is large. The rearrangement links TRBV24-1 to TRBJ2-4; tentatively, D is TRBD1 (6 bases). The germline V gene encodes CDR1 KGHDR and CDR2 SFDVKD. V was clipped by 9 bases and J by 5 bases, with 13 bases between them. The CDR3 covers 13 residues. CDR3 bases: TGTGCCACCGCGGACAGCAACGAAAACATTCAGTACTTC. Translating gives CATADSNENIQYF.

In this sample, this clonotype is large. The CDR3 region has the DNA TGTGCCAGCAGTGACGGGACAGGGAGTACCTACGAGCAGTACTTC. Translating gives CASSDGTGSTYEQYF. The V gene is TRBV2, the J gene TRBJ2-7, with 9 nucleotides matching TRBD1. This CDR3 is 15 amino acids long. Germline assignment: CDR1 SNHLY and CDR2 FYNNEI. V gave up 3 bases and J gave up 2 bases; unmatched junction bases: 5.

By its share, this clonotype is medium-sized. CDR3 bases: TGTGCCAGCAGCTTGGAAGTGTCAGGGACCCACGAGCAGTACTTC. Translated: CASSLEVSGTHEQYF. V gene TRBV5-5 combines with J gene TRBJ2-7, with D perhaps assigned TRBD1 or TRBD2 (5 bases each). Between the trimmed V and J ends, which lost 0 bases and 5 bases, there was a span of 15 bases. CDR1 and CDR2 (germline): SGHKS, YYEKEE (reference sequence). There are 15 residues in the CDR3.

This clonotype is medium-sized by share. The chain combines TRBV2 with TRBJ2-6; D not resolved. The CDR3 is made up of 14 amino acids. V dropped 8 bases and J dropped 0 bases, with 8 bases sitting between them. Looked up from germline, CDR1 is SNHLY and CDR2 is FYNNEI. Here the CDR3 reads CASLLGSGANVLTF. As DNA, the CDR3 is TGTGCCAGCCTGTTGGGCTCTGGGGCCAACGTCCTGACTTTC.

Comments on this clonotype: This sequence may be a read error, since a much larger clone differs from it by one base. This chain connects TRBV4-2 to TRBJ1-5, with D hard to call. Germline V lookup: CDR1 LGHNA, CDR2 YNFKEQ. The CDR3 is 15 residues long. The V end was cut by 0 bases, the J end by 4 bases, with 10 bases between. The CDR3 nucleotides are TGTGCCAGCAGCCAAGAACACGGGCTTAATCAGCCCCAGCATTTT. As protein: CASSQEHGLNQPQHF.

This chain uses TRBV5-4 with TRBJ2-5, with a possible D match to TRBD2 (5 bases). V dropped 2 bases and J dropped 5 bases, with 10 bases sitting between them. CDR1 SGHNT and CDR2 YYREEE come from the germline V gene (reference sequence). CDR3 size: 13 residues. This CDR3 reads CASSFRTGETQYF. DNA for the CDR3: TGTGCCAGCAGCTTCAGGACTGGGGAGACCCAGTACTTC.

This clonotype is large. The J gene is TRBJ2-7, the V gene TRBV19, with 8 bases aligning to TRBD1. Germline-derived CDR1 and CDR2 are LNHDA and SQIVND (reference sequence). This CDR3 spans 13 amino acids. The J segment lost 3 bases and the V segment lost 5 bases, leaving 3 bases of the junction unmatched. This CDR3 reads CASSAGQDYEQYF. In DNA form, the CDR3 reads TGTGCCAGTAGTGCGGGACAGGACTACGAGCAGTACTTC.

By share, this clonotype counts as large (0.1 to 1%). The V call is TRBV28, the J call TRBJ2-5; possibly TRBD1 for D (6 bases). The length of the CDR3 is 18 residues. V was cut by 2 bases and J by 4 bases, with 23 bases left in between. In germline, CDR1 is MDHEN, CDR2 SYDVKM. CDR3 DNA: TGTGCCAGCAGTTTACCCCAGGGGTTGGGGCCCAGCAGAGAGACCCAGTACTTC. It is translated as CASSLPQGLGPSRETQYF.

Within the sample, this clonotype is large (0.1 to 1%). The junction and the germline gene differ at one end; a read error may be behind it. The chain has TRBV19 and TRBJ2-7; TRBD1 matches 8 bases. CDR3 length: 13 residues. CDR1 and CDR2 from the germline V gene are LNHDA and SQIVND (reference sequence). As DNA, the CDR3 is TGTGCCAGTAGTTCCTGGGACAGGAAGGCGTTTTATTTC. Translating it yields CASSSWDRKAFYF.

By share of the sample, this clonotype is large. This sequence joins TRBV7-2 and TRBJ2-3; 13 bases line up with TRBD2. Trimming at V came to 5 bases and at J to 3 bases, leaving 8 bases not matched to a gene. The length of the CDR3 is 17 residues. CDR1 SGHTA and CDR2 FQGNSA come from the germline V gene. The chain's CDR3 is CASSTGLAGVGTDTQYF. The CDR3 nucleotides are TGTGCCAGCAGCACCGGACTAGCGGGGGTCGGTACAGATACGCAGTATTTT.

This clonotype is labeled as large. V is TRBV19 and J is TRBJ1-2; weak D call: TRBD1 (5 bases). CDR1 is LNHDA and CDR2 is SQIVND in the germline V gene (reference sequence). The length of the CDR3 is 15 residues. Trimming cost V 2 bases and J 4 bases, with 14 bases left between them. The CDR3: CASSITASRVYGYTF. The CDR3 region has the DNA TGTGCCAGTAGTATAACAGCGTCCAGGGTCTATGGCTACACCTTC.

In this sample, this clonotype is large (0.1 to 1%). This chain uses TRBV4-2 with TRBJ2-5; D not resolved. The CDR3 consists of 13 residues. CDR1 LGHNA and CDR2 YNFKEQ come from the germline V gene. Trimming left V 0 bases short and J 5 bases short, with 7 bases between. CDR3 region: CASSQDMVETQYF. The CDR3 DNA reads TGTGCCAGCAGCCAAGATATGGTTGAGACCCAGTACTTC.

By share, this clonotype ranks as large. The V call is TRBV21-1, the J call TRBJ2-1; the DNA was not compared with TRBD2, the D call given in the table. TRBV21-1 is designated a pseudogene. This CDR3 comprises 16 residues. CDR3 sequence reads: CASSKALRGRRNEQFF. The CDR3 coding sequence is TGTGCCAGCAGCAAAGCGCTTCGGGGGAGGAGGAATGAGCAGTTCTTC.

This clonotype ranks as medium-sized (0.01 to 0.1%). The chain employs TRBV20-1 and TRBJ2-2; D is ambiguous. The germline CDR1 and CDR2 sequences are DFQATT and SNEGSKA (reference sequence). V was pared by 7 bases and J by 6 bases, with 9 bases between. The length of the CDR3 is 11 residues. CDR3 nucleotide sequence: TGCAGTGGGGTCTCCGCCGGGGAGCTGTTTTTT. Amino acid sequence: CSGVSAGELFF.

Here the CDR3 reads CASIGGLLDGYTF. The CDR3 DNA reads TGTGCCAGCATCGGAGGACTGCTTGATGGCTACACCTTC. The rearrangement uses TRBV6-2 or TRBV6-3 and TRBJ1-2; D is unresolved. Germline V gene lookup returns CDR1 MNHEY and CDR2 SVGEGT. The CDR3 is made up of 13 amino acids. V was clipped by 7 bases and J by 6 bases, with 15 bases between them.

Within the sample, this clonotype is large (0.1 to 1%). V usage is TRBV27 and J usage is TRBJ2-7; maybe TRBD1 (5 bases). Germline V lookup: CDR1 MNHEY, CDR2 SMNVEV (reference sequence). Trimming left V 5 bases short and J 1 base short, with 12 bases between. This CDR3 comprises 14 residues. Here the CDR3 DNA reads TGTGCCAGCAGTCCGACAGTGGGATCCTACGAGCAGTACTTC. Its protein is CASSPTVGSYEQYF.

In this sample, this clonotype turned up a few times. This chain links TRBV14 with TRBJ2-5; D is ambiguous. Germline CDR1 is SGHDN and CDR2 is FVKESK. This CDR3 comprises 13 residues. V gave up 4 bases and J gave up 7 bases, with 13 bases separating them. The DNA for the CDR3 is TGTGCCAGCAGCCTTACCGAGATGGCGACCCAGTACTTC. Its translation: CASSLTEMATQYF.

This clonotype is classed as hyperexpanded. The J gene is TRBJ2-5, the V gene TRBV27; the D gene is possibly TRBD2 (7 bases). V lost 8 bases to trimming and J lost 3 bases, with 16 bases between them. The CDR3 runs to 14 residues. Germline V gene sequence: CDR1 MNHEY, CDR2 SMNVEV (reference sequence). The CDR3, as DNA: TGTGCCAGCGGGGGGGCTTTCACGGAAGAGACCCAGTACTTC. This sequence encodes CASGGAFTEETQYF.

By proportion, this clonotype is large (0.1 to 1%). The V call is TRBV27, the J call TRBJ2-7; 12 bases are shared with TRBD1. Per the germline V gene, CDR1 is MNHEY and CDR2 is SMNVEV (reference sequence). The CDR3 consists of 16 residues. The V segment lost 5 bases and the J segment 7 bases; nucleotides outside the gene matches: 12. CDR3 nucleotide sequence: TGTGCCAGCAGTCAGCTACCGGGACAGGGGGCTGATGAGCAGTACTTC. This translates into CASSQLPGQGADEQYF.

This clonotype qualifies as large. This sequence joins TRBV28 and TRBJ2-1; D is perhaps TRBD1 or TRBD2 (5 bases each). The V gene's germline CDR1 is MDHEN and CDR2 SYDVKM. The CDR3 loop spans 15 amino acids. Trimming left V 3 bases short and J 4 bases short, with 13 bases between. The CDR3 DNA sequence: TGTGCCAGCAGTTTGGGGGAGAGGATTTACAATGAGCAGTTCTTC. It codes for CASSLGERIYNEQFF. Variable domain in full (rest from reference TRBV28 and TRBJ2-1): DVKVTQSSRYLVKRTGEKVFLECVQDMDHENMFWYRQDPGLGLRLIYFSYDVKMKEKGDIPEGYSVSREKKERFSLILESASTNQTSMYLCASSLGERIYNEQFFGPGTRLTVL.

Within the sample, this clonotype is large. This chain uses TRBV19 with TRBJ2-1; unclear D gene. With 5 bases removed from V and 4 bases from J, the gap between germline ends came to 9 bases. This CDR3 has 13 residues. In germline, CDR1 is LNHDA, CDR2 SQIVND (reference sequence). The CDR3 loop reads CASSPGSYNEQFF. The CDR3 DNA reads as TGTGCCAGTAGTCCAGGCTCTTACAATGAGCAGTTCTTC.

By share, this clonotype counts as medium-sized. The rearrangement joins TRBV28 to TRBJ2-2, with D possibly being TRBD1 (6 bases). Germline lookup yields CDR1 MDHEN and CDR2 SYDVKM. The CDR3 contains 16 residues. Trimming cost V 5 bases and J 0 bases, with 13 bases left between them. The CDR3 coding sequence is TGTGCCAGCAGTGCATGGGGGCAGTCGAACACCGGGGAGCTGTTTTTT. The encoded protein is CASSAWGQSNTGELFF.

This clonotype is large within its sample. This chain links TRBV20-1 with TRBJ1-5; TRBD1 matches at 8 bases. CDR1 and CDR2 (germline): DFQATT, SNEGSKA (reference sequence). The V and J ends lost 3 bases and 6 bases, in that order; junction bases with no gene match: 4. CDR3 length: 13 amino acids. DNA for the CDR3: TGCAGTGCTAGGGACAGGGAGGCTCAGCCCCAGCATTTT. As protein: CSARDREAQPQHF.

This clonotype is classed as large. The genes are TRBV4-2 and TRBJ1-1; no clear D gene. Trimming took off 3 bases at V and 2 bases at J, with 16 bases between the two ends. This CDR3 spans 16 amino acids. CDR1 and CDR2 from the germline V gene are LGHNA and YNFKEQ. As DNA, the CDR3 is TGTGCCAGCAGCCATCCTACCGCGGGCGGAAACACTGAAGCTTTCTTT. This gives the protein CASSHPTAGGNTEAFF.